The 9 T cell receptor beta chains listed next were all sequenced from one sample in a study of blood T cell repertoires in COVID-19. Sequencing was performed with immunoSEQ multiplex PCR; in TCRdb, only in-frame clones are kept and a portion is missing. In the table there are roughly 350,000 clones, around nine tenths of which are singletons. Sequences were obtained from peripheral blood. The origin of the receptors is a woman aged 45 to 65 with active or convalescent COVID-19.

This chain uses TRBV2 with TRBJ2-1, with 8 bases that match TRBD1. Germline values: CDR1 SNHLY, CDR2 FYNNEI. The trim removed 5 bases at V and 6 bases at J, leaving 6 bases unmatched. The CDR3 sequence is 14 residues long. CDR3 protein: CASSTRTGFNEQFF. The CDR3 DNA follows: TGTGCCAGCAGTACCCGGACAGGGTTCAATGAGCAGTTCTTC.

The rearrangement joins TRBV18 to TRBJ1-2; TRBD1 matches at 8 bases. The CDR3 is 17 residues long. Germline CDR1 reads KGHSH; CDR2 reads LQKENI. Trimming removed 2 bases from V and 1 base from J; junction bases left unmatched: 9. CDR3 loop: CASSPGTGSDLNYGYTF. CDR3 DNA: TGTGCCAGCTCACCAGGGACAGGTTCTGACCTTAACTATGGCTACACCTTC.

V is TRBV10-3 and J is TRBJ1-5; possible D gene TRBD1, 5 bases. In germline, CDR1 is ENHRY, CDR2 SYGVKD. V lost 0 bases and J 9 bases, leaving 15 bases between the germline ends. This CDR3 region has 15 residues. The CDR3 region is CAISESTGREGPQHF. CDR3 DNA sequence: TGTGCCATCAGTGAGTCGACTGGCAGGGAAGGGCCCCAGCATTTT.

About this clone itself: Within the sample, other DNA sequences also encode this same CDR3. For the CDR3, the DNA is TGTGCCAGCAGTCCCGGACAGGGGGGCTACACCTTC. This codes for CASSPGQGGYTF. The chain employs TRBV12-3 or TRBV12-4 and TRBJ1-2, with 9 bases that match TRBD1. This CDR3 spans 12 amino acids. J gave up 8 bases and V 5 bases, and 3 bases lay outside the gene matches.

The chain links TRBV27 to TRBJ2-7; D remains unclear. This CDR3 has 14 residues. Trimming cost V 5 bases and J 1 base, with 12 bases left between them. The V gene's germline CDR1 is MNHEY and CDR2 SMNVEV (reference sequence). CDR3 coding DNA: TGTGCCAGCAGTCCGGCTCGGGTGTCCTACGAGCAGTACTTC. This sequence encodes CASSPARVSYEQYF.

The chain recombines TRBV11-2 with TRBJ1-1, with D perhaps matching TRBD1 (5 bases). V lost 5 bases, J lost 4 bases, and 17 bases lay in between. Germline CDR1 SGHAT, CDR2 FQNNGV. CDR3 length equals 15 residues. The CDR3 coding sequence is TGTGCCAGCAGCCCGCAACAGGATGGTGGCACTGAAGCTTTCTTT. Protein: CASSPQQDGGTEAFF.

V usage is TRBV28 and J usage is TRBJ1-6, with D perhaps TRBD1 (5 bases). The germline V gene encodes CDR1 MDHEN and CDR2 SYDVKM. V shed 5 bases and J shed 3 bases, with 5 bases lying between them. The CDR3 loop spans 13 amino acids. The CDR3 DNA is TGTGCCAGCAGTAGGGGCTATAATTCACCCCTCCACTTT. Its protein is CASSRGYNSPLHF.

The V gene is TRBV4-3, the J gene TRBJ2-7, with D perhaps matching TRBD2 (5 bases). Germline assignment: CDR1 LGHNA and CDR2 YSLEER. V shed 2 bases and J shed 1 base, with 15 bases lying between them. This CDR3 has 16 residues. CDR3 in DNA: TGCGCCAGCAGCCAATCTTCGGCGGGCCTTTCCTACGAGCAGTACTTC. This gives the protein CASSQSSAGLSYEQYF.

The rearrangement joins TRBV3-1 (or the pseudogene TRBV3-2) to TRBJ2-2; 8 positions agree with TRBD2. V shed 2 bases, J shed 1 base, and the junction held 9 bases outside the gene matches. The CDR3 spans 18 residues. CDR1 is LGHDT, CDR2 YNNKEL, per germline (reference sequence). The chain's CDR3 is CASSQKPAGGENTGELFF. The CDR3 DNA reads TGTGCCAGCAGCCAAAAACCCGCGGGAGGCGAGAACACCGGGGAGCTGTTTTTT.